This T cell receptor beta chain was retrieved from a study of OX40 agonist ivuxolimab in advanced cancers. Libraries were prepared by immunoSEQ multiplex PCR; TCRdb keeps only in-frame clonotypes and omits some of them. The table shows around 80,000 clones, with roughly 80% occurring only once. CDR1 is SNHLY, CDR2 FYNNEI, per germline. The junction had 3 bases not matched to a gene; V was cut back by 5 bases and J by 4 bases. The CDR3 is 13 amino acids. Overall study findings and caveats: Low normalized T-cell clonal expansion was also seen in some nonresponders.

A note on this clone: The target antigen is unknown.

Autoimmune disease history or systemic immunosuppression meant exclusion. With baseline, cycle 4 day 1, and cycle 7 day 1 as timepoints, blood was sampled. The chain uses TRBV2 and TRBJ1-1, with TRBD1 identical over 8 bases. This receptor was identified in an adult with an advanced solid tumor such as melanoma, head and neck, liver or kidney cancer. The sequenced sample was CD4+ or CD8+ T cells sorted from blood, obtained in a trial of the OX40 agonist ivuxolimab. The CDR3 DNA follows: TGTGCCAGCAGTAACAGGGGGAGCACTGAAGCTTTCTTT. Its protein product is CASSNRGSTEAFF.